These 24 T cell receptor beta chains share one sample of origin, sequenced in a study of T-cell reconstitution after alpha-beta-depleted transplantation in children. A library of TCRbeta sequences, prepared with unique molecular identifiers, was generated. One entry per CDR3 protein, called by TCRdb with MiXCR from the PCR reads. The sample lists a few hundred thousand distinct CDR3 sequences, approximately 20% seen once, with less than 4.5% in the top ten. Sequenced here: PBMCs from the stem cell graft donor, sampled from the stem cell graft. The receptors originated from a human donor who donated a stem cell graft to a child with acute myeloid leukemia.

This chain joins TRBV29-1 and TRBJ2-7, with D perhaps TRBD1 (5 bases). The germline V gene encodes CDR1 SQVTM and CDR2 ANQGSEA. The CDR3 contains 14 residues. V lost 4 bases to trimming and J lost 0 bases, with 13 bases between them. The CDR3 region is CSVGGRTDSYEQYF. The DNA of the CDR3 is TGCAGCGTTGGGGGCAGGACGGACTCCTACGAGCAGTACTTC.

This chain uses TRBV5-6 with TRBJ1-1; possible D gene TRBD1, 5 bases. V was cut by 0 bases and J by 1 base, with 13 bases left in between. This CDR3 contains 16 residues. Germline lookup yields CDR1 SGHDT and CDR2 YYEEEE. The CDR3 protein is CASSLARGTENTEAFF. The CDR3 bases are TGTGCCAGCAGCTTGGCCCGGGGGACGGAGAACACTGAAGCTTTCTTT.

V usage is TRBV6-1 and J usage is TRBJ1-2, with D possibly being TRBD1 (6 bases). Germline loops: CDR1 MNHNS, CDR2 SASEGT. The CDR3 is made up of 18 amino acids. V dropped 1 base and J dropped 4 bases, with 22 bases sitting between them. The CDR3 DNA sequence: TGTGCCAGCAGTGAAGAATGGCAGGGGCGCGTTTACGGCTATGGCTACACCTTC. This gives the protein CASSEEWQGRVYGYGYTF.

V gene TRBV15 combines with J gene TRBJ2-1; unclear D gene. V lost 5 bases to trimming and J lost 0 bases, with 8 bases between them. Per germline, CDR1 LNHNV and CDR2 YYDKDF (reference sequence). This CDR3 comprises 14 residues. CDR3 bases: TGTGCCACCAGCGGACGAGTCTCCTACAATGAGCAGTTCTTC. Its protein is CATSGRVSYNEQFF.

The chain is built from TRBV20-1 and TRBJ2-7, with 8 nucleotides matching TRBD2. J lost 3 bases, V lost 3 bases, and 4 bases had no gene match. Germline loops: CDR1 DFQATT, CDR2 SNEGSKA (reference sequence). The CDR3 loop spans 13 amino acids. DNA of the CDR3: TGCAGTGCTAGGCCCCTAGCGGGCTACGAGCAGTACTTC. Protein product: CSARPLAGYEQYF.

This clonotype showed up just a few times. This sequence joins TRBV4-3 and TRBJ2-1; no clear D. This CDR3 region has 12 residues. Trimming stripped 4 bases from V and 9 bases from J, with 10 bases between. Germline V CDR1 and CDR2: LGHNA, YSLEER. This chain's CDR3 is CASSRIGGEQFF. CDR3 nucleotide sequence: TGCGCCAGCAGCCGGATAGGTGGTGAGCAGTTCTTC.

This clonotype was seen a handful of times. This chain links TRBV7-3 with TRBJ2-3; the D is unclear. Per the germline V gene, CDR1 is SGHTA and CDR2 is FQGTGA. The CDR3 is 16 residues long. V was trimmed by 3 bases and J by 2 bases, leaving 15 bases between them. DNA for the CDR3: TGTGCCAGCAGCTTTGGTTGGGATCCCAACACAGATACGCAGTATTTT. This encodes CASSFGWDPNTDTQYF.

This clonotype was counted between two and nine times. This chain links TRBV5-6 with TRBJ2-1, with D perhaps given as TRBD1 or TRBD2 (5 bases each). There are 16 residues in the CDR3. Trimming pared 4 bases from V and 0 bases from J, leaving 14 bases between. Germline loops: CDR1 SGHDT, CDR2 YYEEEE. CDR3 nucleotide sequence: TGTGCCAGCAGCCTGACTTGGGGGAGCTCCTACAATGAGCAGTTCTTC. It translates to CASSLTWGSSYNEQFF. Using reference TRBV5-6 and TRBJ2-1 for the parts outside the CDR3, the full variable domain is DAGVTQSPTHLIKTRGQQVTLRCSPKSGHDTVSWYQQALGQGPQFIFQYYEEEERQRGNFPDRFSGHQFPNYSSELNVNALLLGDSALYLCASSLTWGSSYNEQFFGPGTRLTVL.

V and J are TRBV3-1 and TRBJ1-1; unclear D gene. CDR1 is LGHDT, CDR2 YNNKEL, per germline (reference sequence). With 4 bases removed from V and 1 base from J, the gap between germline ends came to 13 bases. This CDR3 comprises 15 residues. The CDR3 region has the DNA TGTGCCAGCAGCCGTTCGTCACGGTCGAACACTGAAGCTTTCTTT. Its protein is CASSRSSRSNTEAFF.

This clonotype has only a few counts. This chain joins TRBV24-1 and TRBJ1-1; D is perhaps TRBD1 (5 bases). Germline lookup yields CDR1 KGHDR and CDR2 SFDVKD. This CDR3 has 13 amino acids. Trimming took 5 bases from V and 6 from J, leaving 12 bases between them. CDR3 DNA sequence: TGTGCCACCAGTGGGGCCGGGGGAGCTGAAGCTTTCTTT. It is translated as CATSGAGGAEAFF.

The chain recombines TRBV29-1 with TRBJ2-7, with D possibly being TRBD1 or TRBD2 (5 bases each). The V and J ends lost 5 bases and 4 bases respectively, with 15 bases between them. CDR1 and CDR2 (germline): SQVTM, ANQGSEA. The CDR3 length is 13 residues. DNA of the CDR3: TGCAGCGTTTGGACCGGGGCCCCTTACGAGCAGTACTTC. Protein product: CSVWTGAPYEQYF.

This chain connects TRBV7-9 to TRBJ2-1; maybe TRBD2 (6 bases). The V gene's germline CDR1 is SEHNR and CDR2 FQNEAQ (reference sequence). The CDR3 is 14 residues long. Trimming cost V 1 base and J 8 bases, with 12 bases left between them. CDR3 nucleotides: TGTGCCAGCAGCTTAGGAGGCGGGGTAGATGAGCAGTTCTTC. Amino acid sequence: CASSLGGGVDEQFF.

V usage is TRBV27 and J usage is TRBJ2-4; TRBD1 aligns across 8 bases. CDR1 is MNHEY and CDR2 is SMNVEV in the germline V gene (reference sequence). The CDR3 totals 12 residues. The J segment lost 11 bases and the V segment lost 7 bases, leaving 7 bases of the junction unmatched. The CDR3 bases are TGTGCCAGCAAGGAAACAGGGGGAGTTCAGTACTTC. It encodes CASKETGGVQYF.

The gene calls are TRBV29-1 and TRBJ2-7, with 10 bases aligning to TRBD1. V lost 3 bases, J lost 3 bases, and 2 bases stayed unmatched. The CDR3 spans 13 residues. CDR1 and CDR2 from the germline V gene are SQVTM and ANQGSEA. The CDR3 protein is CSVEGTGDYEQYF. The CDR3 DNA is TGCAGCGTTGAGGGGACAGGGGACTACGAGCAGTACTTC.

This clonotype has just a few counts. The V call is TRBV12-3 or TRBV12-4, the J call TRBJ1-1; 11 nucleotides line up with TRBD1. J was trimmed by 0 bases and V by 6 bases; bases with no gene match: 6. The CDR3 has 16 residues. The DNA for the CDR3 is TGTGCCAGCAGCCGGGGGACAGGGGGATTGAACACTGAAGCTTTCTTT. Its protein is CASSRGTGGLNTEAFF.

This clonotype was seen only a few times. The gene calls are TRBV20-1 and TRBJ2-1; D ambiguous. V lost 3 bases to trimming and J lost 8 bases, with 26 bases between them. Germline CDR1 is DFQATT and CDR2 is SNEGSKA (reference sequence). This CDR3 spans 17 amino acids. CDR3 DNA sequence: TGCAGTGCTAGTGCGTCACTCCGGGCCGACGTCGGGTATGAGCAGTTCTTC. It is translated as CSASASLRADVGYEQFF.

This clonotype was counted many times. The genes are TRBV20-1 and TRBJ2-1; 7 positions match TRBD2. Germline CDR1 is DFQATT and CDR2 is SNEGSKA (reference sequence). The CDR3 loop spans 18 amino acids. Germline trimming cut 2 bases from V and 6 bases from J; bases unmatched to any gene: 19. CDR3 residues: CSARIGGRALGLGNEQFF. The CDR3 bases are TGCAGTGCTAGAATCGGGGGGAGGGCCCTAGGCTTAGGCAATGAGCAGTTCTTC.

The chain couples TRBV9 to TRBJ1-6; 9 bases are shared with TRBD1. With V trimmed by 2 bases and J by 9 bases, 9 bases remained unmatched. CDR1 and CDR2 (germline): SGDLS, YYNGEE. CDR3 length: 16 residues. The CDR3 nucleotides read TGTGCCAGCAGCGTCACTCCACAGGGGGCGACTTCACCCCTCCACTTT. Protein product: CASSVTPQGATSPLHF.

Comments on this clonotype: The junction departs from the called germline gene at one end, perhaps through a read error. Written as DNA, the CDR3 is TGTGCCAGCACTTTAGGGACTAGCGGGATGTACGAGCAGTACTTC. It encodes CASTLGTSGMYEQYF. The V call is TRBV12-3 or TRBV12-4, the J call TRBJ2-7, with 13 bases lining up with TRBD2. The CDR3 consists of 15 residues.

This clonotype was seen at least ten times. The V call is TRBV18, the J call TRBJ2-5; D remains unclear. CDR1 is KGHSH, CDR2 LQKENI, per germline. This CDR3 comprises 12 residues. Trimming removed 0 bases at V and 5 bases at J, with 4 bases between. In DNA form, the CDR3 reads TGTGCCAGCTCACCACCTGTGGAGACCCAGTACTTC. Residues: CASSPPVETQYF. The full variable domain, with the rest looked up from reference TRBV18 and TRBJ2-5, is NAGVMQNPRHLVRRRGQEARLRCSPMKGHSHVYWYRQLPEEGLKFMVYLQKENIIDESGMPKERFSAEFPKEGPSILRIQQVVRGDSAAYFCASSPPVETQYFGPGTRLLVL.

This clonotype appeared a few times. V gene TRBV12-3 or TRBV12-4 combines with J gene TRBJ2-7; 7 nucleotides align to TRBD1. Trimming cost V 6 bases and J 5 bases; bases outside gene matches: 10. CDR3 length: 14 residues. This CDR3 is CASSPEGALNEQYF. The CDR3 coding sequence is TGTGCCAGCAGCCCCGAGGGGGCGCTCAACGAGCAGTACTTC.

There are a few counts of this clonotype. The CDR3 protein is CASSPSGRVTGLEQFF. CDR3 coding DNA: TGTGCCAGCAGCCCTAGCGGGAGGGTCACTGGCCTTGAGCAGTTCTTC. The gene calls are TRBV27 and TRBJ2-1; TRBD2 agrees at 12 bases. The CDR3 spans 16 residues. Germline CDR1 and CDR2: MNHEY and SMNVEV (reference sequence). V dropped 6 bases and J dropped 9; count of bases not matched to a gene: 12.

This clonotype appeared many times. The chain carries TRBV29-1 and TRBJ2-5, with D perhaps matching TRBD2 (5 bases). V lost 8 bases and J 4 bases, leaving 17 bases between the germline ends. Germline CDR1 SQVTM, CDR2 ANQGSEA. CDR3 length equals 13 residues. CDR3 coding DNA: TGCAGCACCCGCCTTGGAGGAGGAGAGACCCAGTACTTC. This gives the protein CSTRLGGGETQYF.

The chain recombines TRBV7-3 with TRBJ2-1; 10 nucleotides agree with TRBD2. The germline V gene has CDR1 SGHTA and CDR2 FQGTGA. The J segment lost 4 bases and the V segment lost 4 bases, leaving 7 bases of the junction unmatched. The CDR3 has 16 residues. The CDR3 is CASSSLTSGPYNEQFF. The CDR3 DNA sequence: TGTGCCAGCAGCTCGCTGACTAGCGGGCCATACAATGAGCAGTTCTTC.